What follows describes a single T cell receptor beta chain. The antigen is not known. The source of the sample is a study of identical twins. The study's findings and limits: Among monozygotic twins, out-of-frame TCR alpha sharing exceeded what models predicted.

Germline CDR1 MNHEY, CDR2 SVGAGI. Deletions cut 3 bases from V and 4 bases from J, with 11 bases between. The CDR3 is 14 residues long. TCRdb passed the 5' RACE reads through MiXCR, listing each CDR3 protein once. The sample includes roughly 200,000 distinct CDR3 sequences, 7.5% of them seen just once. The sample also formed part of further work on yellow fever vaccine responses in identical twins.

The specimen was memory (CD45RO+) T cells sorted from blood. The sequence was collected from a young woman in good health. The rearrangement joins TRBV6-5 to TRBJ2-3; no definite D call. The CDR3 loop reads CASSYRAGPDTQYF. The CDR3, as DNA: TGTGCCAGCAGTTATAGGGCCGGACCAGATACGCAGTATTTT.